Listed below are T cell receptor beta chains from one sample, sequenced in a study of monozygotic twins with inflammatory bowel disease. TCRdb reprocessed the 5' RACE reads, with one entry per CDR3 protein and no DNA. The ten most abundant clones cover around 1.5% of a sample with 200,000 to 250,000 distinct CDR3 sequences. Sequenced sample: blood. The receptors shown here come from a human donor with ulcerative colitis or Crohn's disease, or a healthy co-twin of an affected twin (not recorded which). CDR3s include the opening cysteine and the closing phenylalanine or tryptophan.

j_call	v_call	cdr3_aa
TRBJ2-7	TRBV15	CATSRDPSVGGGVQYF
TRBJ2-6	TRBV9	CASSPHSSGANVLTF
TRBJ2-2	TRBV9	CASSIRQGGVTGELFF
TRBJ2-3	TRBV11-2	CASSPPDYNMQYF
TRBJ1-1	TRBV19	CASSKVVTGTEAFF
TRBJ1-1	TRBV10-3	CAISVGNTEAFF
TRBJ2-1	TRBV5-1	CASGLQGQGSDEQFF
TRBJ2-7	TRBV5-1	CASSSLQANPSYEQYF
TRBJ2-2	TRBV5-5	CASSWPGKWNTGELFF
TRBJ1-1	TRBV7-9	CASTPSRVTEAFF
TRBJ2-3	TRBV9	CASSVVGRPADTQYF
TRBJ2-3	TRBV5-1	CASSLGATADTQYF
TRBJ2-3	TRBV7-9	CASSLGSTDTQYF
TRBJ2-7	TRBV6-5	CASSYSKYGGAYEQYF
TRBJ1-1	TRBV24-1	CATTDHMNTEAFF
TRBJ1-2	TRBV5-6	CASSLGTGLLYGYTF
TRBJ2-7	TRBV20-1	CSARDPRRGPSYEQYF
TRBJ2-1	TRBV15	CATSGPGSSALNEQFF
TRBJ1-5	TRBV4-1	CASRHPPGPRGSQPQHF
TRBJ1-5	TRBV20-1	CSARGGANQPQHF